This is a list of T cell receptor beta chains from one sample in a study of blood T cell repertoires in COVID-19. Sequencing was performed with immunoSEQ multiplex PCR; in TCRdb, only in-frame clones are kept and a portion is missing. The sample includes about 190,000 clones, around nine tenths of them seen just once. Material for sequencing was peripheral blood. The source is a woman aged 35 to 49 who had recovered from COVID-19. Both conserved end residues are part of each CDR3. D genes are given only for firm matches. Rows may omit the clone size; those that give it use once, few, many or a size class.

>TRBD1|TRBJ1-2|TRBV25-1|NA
CASSPGQAAHYGYTF
TGTGCCAGCAGCCCCGGACAGGCGGCACACTATGGCTACACCTTC
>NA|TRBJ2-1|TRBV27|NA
CASSSVLGSTYNEQFF
TGTGCCAGCAGTTCAGTTCTTGGGAGCACCTACAATGAGCAGTTCTTC
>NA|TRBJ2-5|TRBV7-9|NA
CASSLRLVEETQYF
TGTGCCAGCAGCTTACGTCTAGTAGAGGAGACCCAGTACTTC
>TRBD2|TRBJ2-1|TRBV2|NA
CASGGDWDYNEQFF
TGTGCCAGCGGGGGGGACTGGGACTACAATGAGCAGTTCTTC
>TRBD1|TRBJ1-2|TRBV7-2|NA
CASSRRQGYGYTF
TGTGCCAGCAGCCGCCGACAGGGCTATGGCTACACCTTC
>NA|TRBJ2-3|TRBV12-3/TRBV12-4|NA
CASREQGIGTQYF
TGTGCCAGCAGGGAACAGGGAATTGGTACGCAGTATTTT
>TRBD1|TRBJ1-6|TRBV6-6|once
CASSLPQGVNSPLHF
TGTGCCAGCAGTTTGCCGCAGGGGGTTAATTCACCCCTCCACTTT
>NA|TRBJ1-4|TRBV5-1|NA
CASSVGLSTATNEKLFF
TGCGCCAGCAGCGTCGGACTATCGACTGCAACTAATGAAAAACTGTTTTTT
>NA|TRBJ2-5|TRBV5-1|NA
CASSQPGSLGKETQYF
TGCGCCAGCAGCCAGCCGGGATCCTTAGGCAAAGAGACCCAGTACTTC
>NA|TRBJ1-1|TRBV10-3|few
CAIKKTGNTEAFF
TGTGCCATCAAGAAGACAGGGAACACTGAAGCTTTCTTT
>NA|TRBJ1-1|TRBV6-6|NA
CASSYSGSSNTEAFF
TGTGCCAGCAGTTACTCGGGCAGCTCGAACACTGAAGCTTTCTTT
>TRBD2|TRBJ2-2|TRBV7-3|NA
CASSASSGSYTGELFF
TGTGCCAGCAGCGCCTCTAGCGGGAGCTACACCGGGGAGCTGTTTTTT
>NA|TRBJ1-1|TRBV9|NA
CASSTQGQGNTEAFF
TGTGCCAGCTCCACCCAAGGGCAGGGCAACACTGAAGCTTTCTTT
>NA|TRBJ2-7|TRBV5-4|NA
CASSLGEGLGAPSYEQYF
TGTGCCAGCAGCTTGGGAGAAGGACTGGGCGCCCCAAGCTACGAGCAGTACTTC
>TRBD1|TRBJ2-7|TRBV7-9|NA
CASNPDRGSLEQYF
TGTGCCAGCAACCCGGACAGGGGAAGTCTTGAGCAGTACTTC
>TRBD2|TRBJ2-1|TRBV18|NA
CASSPGLAGAEQFF
TGTGCCAGCTCACCGGGACTAGCGGGAGCTGAGCAGTTCTTC
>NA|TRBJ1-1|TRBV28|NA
CASSLVALGRTEAFF
TGTGCCAGCAGTTTAGTGGCTTTAGGGAGGACTGAAGCTTTCTTT
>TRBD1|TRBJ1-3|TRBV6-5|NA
CASSPTGISGNTIYF
TGTGCCAGCAGTCCGACAGGGATCTCTGGAAACACCATATATTTT
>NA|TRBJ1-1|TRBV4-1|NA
CASSHGLALTEAFF
TGCGCCAGCAGCCATGGCCTGGCTCTCACTGAAGCTTTCTTT
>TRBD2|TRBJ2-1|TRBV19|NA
CASRKTGTSGINEQFF
TGTGCCAGTAGGAAGACCGGGACTAGCGGGATTAATGAGCAGTTCTTC
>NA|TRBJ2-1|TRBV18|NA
CASSSRAGDFYNEQFF
TGTGCCAGCTCATCCCGTGCGGGTGACTTTTACAATGAGCAGTTCTTC
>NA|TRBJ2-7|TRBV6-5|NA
CASRRGSTYEQYF
TGTGCCAGCAGACGGGGATCAACCTACGAGCAGTACTTC
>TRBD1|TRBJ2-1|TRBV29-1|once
CSVRGTGAYNEQFF
TGCAGCGTTCGTGGAACAGGGGCTTACAATGAGCAGTTCTTC
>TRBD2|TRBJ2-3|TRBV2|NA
CASSPSGSRADTQYF
TGTGCCAGCAGTCCAAGCGGGAGTCGTGCAGATACGCAGTATTTT
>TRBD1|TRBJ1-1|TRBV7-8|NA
CASSPSTGSLTEAFF
TGTGCCAGCAGCCCGTCGACAGGGTCGCTGACTGAAGCTTTCTTT
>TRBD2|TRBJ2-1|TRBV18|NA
CASSPRLAGYENEQFF
TGTGCCAGCTCACCTAGACTAGCGGGATACGAGAATGAGCAGTTCTTC
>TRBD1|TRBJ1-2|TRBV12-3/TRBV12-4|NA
CASTLGQAQGYTF
TGTGCCAGCACCTTGGGACAGGCCCAGGGCTACACCTTC
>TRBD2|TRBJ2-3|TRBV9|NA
CASSVGTSGGDTDTQYF
TGTGCCAGCAGCGTAGGGACTAGCGGGGGAGACACAGATACGCAGTATTTT
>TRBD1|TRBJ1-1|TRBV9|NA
CASSEGTGGFFTEAFF
TGTGCCAGCAGCGAGGGGACAGGGGGTTTTTTCACTGAAGCTTTCTTT
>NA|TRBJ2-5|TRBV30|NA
CAWSGSSQETQYF
TGTGCCTGGAGTGGTAGCAGTCAAGAGACCCAGTACTTC
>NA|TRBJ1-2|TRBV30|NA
CAWRLQGLESGYTF
TGTGCCTGGAGACTTCAGGGGTTGGAGTCGGGCTACACCTTC
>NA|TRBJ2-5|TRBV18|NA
CASSPLGGETQYF
TGTGCCAGCTCACCATTGGGGGGAGAGACCCAGTACTTC
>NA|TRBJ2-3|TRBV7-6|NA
CASSVRDFVSTDTQYF
TGTGCCAGCAGCGTGCGGGACTTTGTTAGCACAGATACGCAGTATTTT
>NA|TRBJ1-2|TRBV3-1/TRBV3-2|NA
CASSQAPNGYTF
TGTGCCAGCAGCCAAGCACCTAATGGCTACACCTTC
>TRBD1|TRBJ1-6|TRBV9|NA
CASSVGHRGYNSPLHF
TGTGCCAGCAGCGTAGGCCACAGGGGTTACAATTCACCCCTCCACTTT
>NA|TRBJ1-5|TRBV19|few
CATQQGNGNQPQHF
TGTGCCACTCAACAGGGTAATGGCAATCAGCCCCAGCATTTT
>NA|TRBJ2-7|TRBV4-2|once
CASSPSGGSYEQYF
TGTGCCAGCAGCCCTTCTGGAGGTTCCTACGAGCAGTACTTC
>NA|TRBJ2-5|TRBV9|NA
CASSVGVGDYNYETQYF
TGTGCCAGCAGCGTAGGGGTGGGCGACTACAACTACGAGACCCAGTACTTC
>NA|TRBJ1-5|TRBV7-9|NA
CASSPSRGGAPNQPQHF
TGTGCCAGCAGCCCCAGCCGGGGAGGGGCCCCCAATCAGCCCCAGCATTTT
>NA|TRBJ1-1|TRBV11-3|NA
CASSSRGNTEAFF
TGTGCCAGCAGCTCCAGGGGGAACACTGAAGCTTTCTTT
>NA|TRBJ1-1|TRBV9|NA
CASTTGRGTEAFF
TGTGCCAGCACCACCGGAAGGGGAACTGAAGCTTTCTTT
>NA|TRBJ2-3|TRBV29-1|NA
CSVLSADTQYF
TGCAGCGTTCTGTCAGCAGATACGCAGTATTTT
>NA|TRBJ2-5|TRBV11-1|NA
CASSLGGSQETQYF
TGTGCCAGCAGCTTAGGGGGCTCCCAAGAGACCCAGTACTTC
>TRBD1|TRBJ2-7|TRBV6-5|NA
CASKSGGAQSYEQYF
TGTGCCAGCAAATCAGGGGGCGCACAATCCTACGAGCAGTACTTC
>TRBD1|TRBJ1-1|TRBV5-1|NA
CASSIGDRVVWTEAFF
TGCGCCAGCAGCATAGGGGACAGGGTAGTGTGGACTGAAGCTTTCTTT
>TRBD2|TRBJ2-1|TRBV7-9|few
CASSSGSAGGAGEQFF
TGTGCCAGCAGCTCCGGGTCTGCGGGAGGCGCCGGTGAGCAGTTCTTC
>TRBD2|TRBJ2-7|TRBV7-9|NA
CASRLAGAYEQYF
TGTGCCAGCAGACTAGCGGGAGCCTACGAGCAGTACTTC
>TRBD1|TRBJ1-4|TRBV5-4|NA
CASSHRDRNEKLFF
TGTGCCAGCAGCCACCGGGACAGAAATGAAAAACTGTTTTTT
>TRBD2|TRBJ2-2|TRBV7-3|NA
CASSLTSGVNTGELFF
TGTGCCAGCAGCTTAACTAGCGGGGTAAACACCGGGGAGCTGTTTTTT